Given below is one TCR beta chain in context. This clonotype was detected only a few times. What antigen it recognizes has not been identified. No much larger clonotype is one base removed from it; base qualities were not supplied. V is pared back by 3 bases and J by 4 bases, with 13 bases lying between the germline termini. CDR1 MNHEY and CDR2 SMNVEV are derived from the germline V gene (reference sequence). The CDR3 has 14 amino acids, counting the end cysteine and phenylalanine. The DNA shown is the 42-base CDR3, in frame from base 1. These data belong to a study of T cells in Graves' hyperthyroidism and ophthalmopathy (dated by TCRdb to between 2017 and 2020). Context from the whole study: Peripheral blood samples were taken at the time of initial diagnosis, prior to any treatment. To identify distinguishing TCR V-J signatures, a discovery cohort of some 99 patients was used, comprising 40 to 45 with Graves' ophthalmopathy and about 59 with stable Graves' hyperthyroidism. An independent validation cohort of fewer than 20 hyperthyroidism patients and approximately 17 patients who later progressed to ophthalmopathy tested prospective prediction of ophthalmopathy. The 75 to 100 discovery patients were divided at random into training and test sets in a 7:3 ratio. In about six Graves' hyperthyroidism patients, the study also compared T-cell repertoires from thyroid tissue with T-cell repertoires from blood. After blood sampling, hyperthyroidism patients were treated with methimazole at a starting dose of 30 mg daily, and ophthalmopathy patients were treated with high-dose intravenous methylprednisolone. The paper reports TCR Vbeta CDR3 sequencing of approximately 140 peripheral blood samples: approximately 41 ophthalmopathy, approximately 74 hyperthyroidism and around 17 progressor patients.

The TCR beta CDR3 regions were amplified from RNA transcripts. The first round of RT-PCR for the TCR CDR3 was performed with the HTBI primer set and the Qiagen OneStep RT-PCR kit. The libraries were constructed in a second round of multiplex PCR and then size-selected and purified. Sequencing of the libraries was done on an Illumina HiSeq2000 using paired-end 100 bp reads. As for the original processing: Raw data were processed with SOAPnuke, discarding reads with adapters, uncalled bases, mean Phred below 15, or no exact constant-primer or identifier match. High-quality paired reads were merged with COPE v1.2.5, and unique nucleotide sequences were defined as clonotypes. MiTCR v1.1 was used to align clonotypes to the IMGT TRBV, TRBD and TRBJ reference segments. Analysis was restricted to V-J combinations with a frequency above 0.0001, which covered roughly 99% of repertoires. The TCS score was defined as F50 (clonal expansion) divided by E x V (chaos), with BLOSUM62-based TCRdist calculated between CDR3 peptides within each V-J. Welch's t-statistics and random forest reduced approximately 520 V-J features to roughly 13, which were used in a naive Bayes classifier (R e1071). TCRdb ran its own pipeline on the public reads, namely fastp trimming at Q25 and MiXCR clone calling, and kept in-frame beta chains. Records with the same CDR3 protein are collapsed into one entry carrying the most frequent genes and DNA. The authors' filters were not applied to this entry. The sample has approximately 430,000 distinct CDR3 sequences on record, about 15% of them singletons. The top ten clones comprise 13% to 15% of the sample.

The paper as a whole reports these results and caveats: Most expanded thyroid clonotypes (frequency above 0.001) were also found in blood, which suggests that blood repertoires may mirror thyroid immune responses. In validation, the model predicted progression to ophthalmopathy with 55% to 71% sensitivity and about 72% specificity, a median of approximately 6.5 months before onset. No statistical method was used to set the sample size in advance, and investigators knew the group allocation. A 13 V-J signature model separated ophthalmopathy from stable hyperthyroidism, with around 91% sensitivity and roughly 84% specificity in cross-validation and 80%/75% in testing.

Stable Graves' hyperthyroidism was defined as the absence of progression to ophthalmopathy over 18 months of follow-up. Hyperthyroidism patients were aged 18 to 65 years and newly diagnosed, with disease duration of less than 2 months. Any patient with an uncontrolled infection, another autoimmune disease, pregnancy or lactation was excluded. Clinical symptoms, serum thyroxine and TRAb, thyroid ultrasound, and orbital computed tomography formed the basis for the diagnoses. PBMCs were separated from around 9.1 ml of fresh peripheral blood using Ficoll-Paque density gradient centrifugation. Trizol reagent was used to extract total RNA, and RNA quality was then checked on an Agilent 2100 Bioanalyzer.

The chain uses TRBV27 and TRBJ2-7; the D gene is perhaps TRBD2, from 6 matching bases. The sequence was collected from a woman between 18 and 29 years old with Graves' hyperthyroidism. The sequenced sample consisted of blood. The CDR3 region: CASSLRDGSYEQYF. In nucleotides, the sequence is TGTGCCAGCAGTTTGCGGGACGGAAGTTACGAGCAGTACTTC.